This T cell receptor (beta chain) was recovered during a study of cytomegalovirus exposure and HLA in healthy donors. Study-level information: The same platform as the roughly 670 first-cohort repertoires was used for the 100 to 150 validation repertoires, a later analysis reported.

Separate from the 666-subject first cohort was the approximately 130-subject validation cohort, to which the donors belonged. This clone was seen once. Assay used: immunoSEQ multiplex PCR; TCRdb lists only in-frame clones, some missing. This sample has more than 110,000 clones, with 80% to 90% found just once. J lost 7 bases, V lost 5 bases, and 11 bases had no gene match. This CDR3 spans 14 amino acids. Germline V gene data show CDR1 as SGHRS and CDR2 as YFSETQ. This TCR derives from a man aged 18-30 years in good health and CMV-seronegative. Sequencing was carried out using PBMCs. The rearrangement links TRBV5-1 to TRBJ1-2; 7 bases match TRBD1. The CDR3 sequence: CASRARDSTPGYTF. CDR3 in DNA: TGCGCCAGCAGAGCCCGGGACAGCACTCCTGGCTACACCTTC.